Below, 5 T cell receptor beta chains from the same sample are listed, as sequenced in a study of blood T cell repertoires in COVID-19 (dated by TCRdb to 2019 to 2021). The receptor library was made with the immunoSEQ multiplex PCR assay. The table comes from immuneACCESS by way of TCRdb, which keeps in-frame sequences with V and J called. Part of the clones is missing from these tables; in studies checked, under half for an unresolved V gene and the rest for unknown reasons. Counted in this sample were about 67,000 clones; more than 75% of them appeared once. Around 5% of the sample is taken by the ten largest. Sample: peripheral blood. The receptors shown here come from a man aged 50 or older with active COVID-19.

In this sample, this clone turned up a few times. The CDR3 loop reads CASSKMEQGAIIYEQYF. The CDR3 nucleotides read TGTGCCAGCAGCAAAATGGAGCAGGGGGCGATAATATACGAGCAGTACTTC. This rearrangement joins TRBV13 to TRBJ2-7; 8 bases map to TRBD1. The V and J ends lost 5 bases and 4 bases, in that order; junction bases with no gene match: 16. The CDR3 is made up of 17 amino acids. Germline V gives CDR1 PRHDT, CDR2 FYEKMQ (reference sequence).

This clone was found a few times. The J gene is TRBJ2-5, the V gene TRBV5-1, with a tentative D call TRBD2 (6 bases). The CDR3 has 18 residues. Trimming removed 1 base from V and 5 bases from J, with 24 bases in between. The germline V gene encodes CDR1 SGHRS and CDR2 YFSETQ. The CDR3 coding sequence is TGCGCCAGCAGCTTGCCCCCGTTTGGCGGGGCCCAAGGGGAGACCCAGTACTTC. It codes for CASSLPPFGGAQGETQYF.

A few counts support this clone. CDR3: CAILDRNSSGNTIYF. The CDR3 bases are TGTGCCATCCTTGACAGAAATAGCTCTGGAAACACCATATATTTT. The chain carries TRBV27 and TRBJ1-3; the D gene is possibly TRBD1 (5 bases). This CDR3 is built from 15 residues. V lost 10 bases and J lost 0, with 16 bases in between. Germline V lookup: CDR1 MNHEY, CDR2 SMNVEV (reference sequence).

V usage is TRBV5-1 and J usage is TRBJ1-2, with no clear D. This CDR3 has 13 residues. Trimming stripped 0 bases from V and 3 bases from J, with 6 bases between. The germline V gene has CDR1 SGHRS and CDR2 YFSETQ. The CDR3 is CASSLGGDYGYTF. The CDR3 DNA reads TGCGCCAGCAGCTTGGGGGGAGACTATGGCTACACCTTC.

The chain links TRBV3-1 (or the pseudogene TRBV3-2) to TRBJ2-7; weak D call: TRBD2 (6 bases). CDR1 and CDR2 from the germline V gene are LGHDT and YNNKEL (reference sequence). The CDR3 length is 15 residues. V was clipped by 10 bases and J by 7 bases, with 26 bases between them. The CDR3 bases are TGTGCCACCAGGATGGGGACTTCCAATTTAGGGGAGCAGTACTTC. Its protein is CATRMGTSNLGEQYF.